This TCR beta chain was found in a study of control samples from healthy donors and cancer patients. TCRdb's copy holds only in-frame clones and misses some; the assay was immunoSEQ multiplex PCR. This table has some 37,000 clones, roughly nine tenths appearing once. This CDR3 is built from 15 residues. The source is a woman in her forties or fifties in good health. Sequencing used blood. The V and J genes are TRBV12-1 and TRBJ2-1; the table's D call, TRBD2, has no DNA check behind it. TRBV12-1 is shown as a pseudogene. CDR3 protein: CASTTRIGGNNEQFF. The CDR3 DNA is TGTGCCAGCACCACGAGGATTGGGGGGAACAATGAGCAGTTCTTC.